This is a list of T cell receptor beta chains from one sample in a study of graft-versus-host responses after intestinal transplantation. Data came from immunoSEQ multiplex PCR; TCRdb stores just in-frame clones and leaves some out. The sample holds some 10,000 clones, just over 90% seen once. Sequencing used PBMCs, obtained 105 days after intestinal transplantation. Receptor source: a human patient who received an intestinal transplant, so some T cells may come from the graft donor. Each CDR3 is given with its conserved first and last residue. The D gene is left open where the match is weak. Size is omitted from some rows. Given values are once, few, many or a class for expanded clones.

d_call j_call clone_size v_call cdr3_nt cdr3_aa
. TRBJ1-2 few TRBV5-1 TGCGCCAGCAGCTTGAACTGGGGGGGTAACTATGGCTACACCTTC CASSLNWGGNYGYTF
. TRBJ1-6 . TRBV15 TGTGCCACCAGCAGCCCAGAGACTAATTCACCCCTCCACTTT CATSSPETNSPLHF
. TRBJ2-3 . TRBV7-9 TGTGCCAGCAGCCCGTCCGGGTCGCGATCGTACACAGATACGCAGTATTTT CASSPSGSRSYTDTQYF
TRBD1 TRBJ2-1 . TRBV27 TGTGCCAGCTCTTGGGACAGCTACAATGAGCAGTTCTTC CASSWDSYNEQFF
. TRBJ1-4 . TRBV5-1 TGCGCCAGCAGCTTGGCCTTGGAGGATGAAAAACTGTTTTTT CASSLALEDEKLFF
TRBD2 TRBJ2-1 few TRBV10-2 TGCGCCAGCAGTGAGACCCTAGCGGGGGGAAACAATGAGCAGTTCTTC CASSETLAGGNNEQFF
TRBD1 TRBJ1-1 . TRBV29-1 TGCAGCGTGGACAGGCTTAACACTGAAGCTTTCTTT CSVDRLNTEAFF
. TRBJ2-2 . TRBV6-6 TGTGCCAGCAGGGGGAGGAACACCGGGGAGCTGTTTTTT CASRGRNTGELFF
. TRBJ2-5 . TRBV30 TGTGCCTGGACCCGCGGGGTAGAGGAGACCCAGTACTTC CAWTRGVEETQYF
. TRBJ2-2 . TRBV5-1 TGCGCCAGCACGTTCACCGGGGAGCTGTTTTTT CASTFTGELFF
. TRBJ1-2 . TRBV7-9 TGTGCCAGCAGCTTAGGCGAGATGAGAGGCTACACCTTC CASSLGEMRGYTF
TRBD2 TRBJ2-3 . TRBV10-2 TGCGCCAGCATGGGAAGGGAGGGTAATACGCAGTATTTT CASMGREGNTQYF
TRBD2 TRBJ2-3 . TRBV4-1 TGCGCCAGCAGCCAACCCCTGAAGCGGGGGATGAAAGATACGCAGTATTTT CASSQPLKRGMKDTQYF
. TRBJ2-1 . TRBV5-1 TGCGCCAGCAGCTTGGGGGGTAGCTCCTACAATGAGCAGTTCTTC CASSLGGSSYNEQFF
TRBD1 TRBJ1-4 . TRBV30 TGTGCCTGGAGTGTACAGGGGAATGAAAAACTGTTTTTT CAWSVQGNEKLFF
. TRBJ2-3 . TRBV5-4 TGTGCCAGCAGCTTGCATCTAGCGGATACGCAGTATTTT CASSLHLADTQYF
. TRBJ2-2 . TRBV19 TGTGCCAGTAGGGTTGGTGGGGATACCGGGGAGCTGTTTTTT CASRVGGDTGELFF
. TRBJ2-6 . TRBV14 TGTGCCAGCAGAATGGGATCTGGGGCCAACGTCCTGACTTTC CASRMGSGANVLTF
TRBD2 TRBJ2-1 . TRBV7-9 TGTGCCAGCAACCGACTAGCGGGAGTTCCCGGCTTCTCCTACAATGAGCAGTTCTTC CASNRLAGVPGFSYNEQFF
. TRBJ2-7 . TRBV2 TGTGCCAGCAGGGCTGTACTCGACTTGATCTCCTACGAGCAGTACTTC CASRAVLDLISYEQYF
TRBD1 TRBJ1-2 . TRBV6-5 TGTGCCAGCAGTTACGGGACAGCTAACTATGGCTACACCTTC CASSYGTANYGYTF
TRBD1 TRBJ2-7 . TRBV6-1 TGTGCCAGCAGTGAGCATTCTGGACAGGGGAACTACGAGCAGTACTTC CASSEHSGQGNYEQYF
. TRBJ1-3 . TRBV5-1 TGCGCCAGCAGCTTGGAAGTCCCCAACACGGACACCATATATTTT CASSLEVPNTDTIYF
. TRBJ2-4 . TRBV10-3 TGTGCCATCAGTGACTTAGCCAAAAACATTCAGTACTTC CAISDLAKNIQYF
. TRBJ2-7 . TRBV5-3 TGTGCCAGAAGCTTGGTGTGGGTTTGGACACTCACCTACGAGCAGTACTTC CARSLVWVWTLTYEQYF
. TRBJ1-5 . TRBV5-6 TGTGCCAGCAGCTTGGGACAGTGGGAGCCCCAGCATTTT CASSLGQWEPQHF
. TRBJ2-1 . TRBV18 TGTGCCAGCTCACCACCAAGCACAGCCTACAATGAGCAGTTCTTC CASSPPSTAYNEQFF
TRBD2 TRBJ2-7 . TRBV13 TGTGCCAGCAGCTTAGGACCACCCGGGACTAGCTGGAAGGAAGGCTACGAGCAGTACTTC CASSLGPPGTSWKEGYEQYF
. TRBJ2-7 . TRBV28 TGTGCCGTGGGGGGCAGGGCTCCCTACGAGCAGTACTTC CAVGGRAPYEQYF
TRBD1 TRBJ1-1 . TRBV6-5 TGTGCCAGCAGACAGGGGGCGGGTGAAGCTTTCTTT CASRQGAGEAFF
TRBD1 TRBJ2-1 . TRBV6-1 TGTGCCAGCAGTGCGGGACAGTGGAATGAGCAGTTCTTC CASSAGQWNEQFF
TRBD1 TRBJ1-2 . TRBV9 TGTGCCAGCAGCGCCGGGACAGGGGGATGGGAAGGCTACACCTTC CASSAGTGGWEGYTF
TRBD1 TRBJ2-7 . TRBV20-1 TGCAGTGCTACAGGGGGCGAGCAGTACTTC CSATGGEQYF
TRBD1 TRBJ2-5 . TRBV6-5 TGTGCCAGCAGTTATGGACAGGGGACGGAGACCCAGTACTTC CASSYGQGTETQYF
. TRBJ2-1 once TRBV6-6 TGTGCCAGCAGTGGGCCGATGAATGAGCAGTTCTTC CASSGPMNEQFF
. TRBJ1-6 . TRBV6-1 TGTGCCAGCAGTGAATCAGGGAATGTTTACGGGTCCTATAATTCACCCCTCCACTTT CASSESGNVYGSYNSPLHF
. TRBJ2-7 . TRBV5-1 TGCGCCAGCAGCGGCGCAGTTCACGAGCAGTACTTC CASSGAVHEQYF
. TRBJ1-6 . TRBV12-2 TGTGCAAGTCGCTCAAATTCACCCCTCCACTTT CASRSNSPLHF
. TRBJ2-7 . TRBV27 TGTGCCAGCAGTTTTGGGGCAGGGGCCTACGAGCAGTACTTC CASSFGAGAYEQYF
. TRBJ2-5 . TRBV5-4 TGTGCCAGCAGCTTGGGGGGCAGTCAGGAGACCCAGTACTTC CASSLGGSQETQYF
TRBD1 TRBJ2-5 . TRBV7-3 TGTGCCAGCAGCTTAACTGGGACAGCTAAAGAGACCCAGTACTTC CASSLTGTAKETQYF
TRBD2 TRBJ2-5 . TRBV6-5 TGTGCCAGCAGTTACCTAGCGGGAGGGCAAGAGACCCAGTACTTC CASSYLAGGQETQYF
. TRBJ2-2 . TRBV15 TGTGCCACCAGCGGGGCAGACTATGCTAAGCTCGCGAACACCGGGGAGCTGTTTTTT CATSGADYAKLANTGELFF
. TRBJ2-1 . TRBV28 TGTGCCAGCAGCATTGGCAATGAGCAGTTCTTC CASSIGNEQFF
. TRBJ2-5 . TRBV29-1 TGCAGCGTTGAGGGGTGGCGCTCCCAAGAGACCCAGTACTTC CSVEGWRSQETQYF
TRBD1 TRBJ1-1 . TRBV5-1 TGCGCCAGCAGCTCGGGACAGGCGGCAGCTTTCTTT CASSSGQAAAFF
. TRBJ2-3 . TRBV19 TGTGCCAGTAGCCCAACTAGCACAGATACGCAGTATTTT CASSPTSTDTQYF
TRBD1 TRBJ2-2 once TRBV7-6 TGTGCCAGCAGAGGGGGCTCGAATCCCGGGGAGCTGTTTTTT CASRGGSNPGELFF
. TRBJ2-5 . TRBV4-2 TGTGCCAGCAGCCAAGTAATGGATTCTGGAGAGACCCAGTACTTC CASSQVMDSGETQYF
. TRBJ2-7 . TRBV7-6 TGTGCCAGCAGCTTACCGTCGTCAGGGAGCGAGCAGTACTTC CASSLPSSGSEQYF
. TRBJ2-7 . TRBV6-1 TGTGCCAGCAGTGAAGCGGAGTCTGGCGAGCAGTACTTC CASSEAESGEQYF
. TRBJ1-6 . TRBV10-2 TGCGCCAGCAGTGAGCTGAGCTCCTATAATTCACCCCTCCACTTT CASSELSSYNSPLHF
TRBD1 TRBJ2-2 . TRBV19 TGTGCCAGTAGTATAGGGTTGTCCTTCAGGACAGGGGGTAGAACCGGGGAGCTGTTTTTT CASSIGLSFRTGGRTGELFF
. TRBJ1-2 once TRBV27 TGTGCCAGCAGTTTATTGGGGGGCGGCTATGGCTACACCTTC CASSLLGGGYGYTF
. TRBJ1-2 . TRBV9 TGTGCCAGCAGCCGTCCGGAGGGCTACACCTTC CASSRPEGYTF